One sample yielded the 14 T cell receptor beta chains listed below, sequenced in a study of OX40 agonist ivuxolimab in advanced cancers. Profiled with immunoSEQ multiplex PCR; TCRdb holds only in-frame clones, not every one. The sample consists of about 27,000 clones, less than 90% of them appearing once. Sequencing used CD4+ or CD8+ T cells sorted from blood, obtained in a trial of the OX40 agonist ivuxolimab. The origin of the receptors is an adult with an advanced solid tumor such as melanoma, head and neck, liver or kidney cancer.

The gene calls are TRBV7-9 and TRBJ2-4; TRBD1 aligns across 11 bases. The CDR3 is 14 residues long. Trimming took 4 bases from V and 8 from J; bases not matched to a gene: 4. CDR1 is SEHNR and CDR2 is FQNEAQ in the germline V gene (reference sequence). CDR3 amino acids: CASSSGTGGYIQYF. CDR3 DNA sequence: TGTGCCAGCAGCTCGGGGACAGGGGGATACATTCAGTACTTC.

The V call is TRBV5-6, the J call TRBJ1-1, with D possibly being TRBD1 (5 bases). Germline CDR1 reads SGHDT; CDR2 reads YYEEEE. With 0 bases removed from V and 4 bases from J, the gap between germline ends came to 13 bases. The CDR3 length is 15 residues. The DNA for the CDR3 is TGTGCCAGCAGCTTGGCGGGCAGGAGGGGCACTGAAGCTTTCTTT. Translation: CASSLAGRRGTEAFF. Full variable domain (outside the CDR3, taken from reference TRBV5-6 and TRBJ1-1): DAGVTQSPTHLIKTRGQQVTLRCSPKSGHDTVSWYQQALGQGPQFIFQYYEEEERQRGNFPDRFSGHQFPNYSSELNVNALLLGDSALYLCASSLAGRRGTEAFFGQGTRLTVV.

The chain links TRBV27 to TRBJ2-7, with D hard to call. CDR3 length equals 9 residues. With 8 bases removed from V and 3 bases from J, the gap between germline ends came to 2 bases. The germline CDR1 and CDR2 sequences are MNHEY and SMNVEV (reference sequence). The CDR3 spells CASGYEQYF. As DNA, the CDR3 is TGTGCCAGCGGCTACGAGCAGTACTTC.

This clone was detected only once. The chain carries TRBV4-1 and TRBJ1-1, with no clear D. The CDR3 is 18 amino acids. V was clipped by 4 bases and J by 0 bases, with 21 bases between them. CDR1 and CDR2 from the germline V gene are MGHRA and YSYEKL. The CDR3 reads CASSPFEVGIGMNTEAFF. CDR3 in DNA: TGCGCCAGCAGCCCTTTTGAGGTGGGAATAGGGATGAACACTGAAGCTTTCTTT.

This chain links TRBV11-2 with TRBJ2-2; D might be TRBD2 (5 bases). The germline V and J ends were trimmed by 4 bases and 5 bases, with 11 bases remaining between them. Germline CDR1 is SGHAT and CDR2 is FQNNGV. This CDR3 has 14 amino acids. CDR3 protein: CASSSSPRTGELFF. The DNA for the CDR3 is TGTGCCAGCAGCTCTAGCCCTAGGACCGGGGAGCTGTTTTTT.

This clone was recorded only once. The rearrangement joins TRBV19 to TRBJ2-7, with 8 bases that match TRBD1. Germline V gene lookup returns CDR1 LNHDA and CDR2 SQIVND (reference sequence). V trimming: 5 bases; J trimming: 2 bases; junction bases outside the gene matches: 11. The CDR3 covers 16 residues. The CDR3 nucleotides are TGTGCCAGTAGTCCAATAGGTGGGACAGGTCCCTACGAGCAGTACTTC. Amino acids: CASSPIGGTGPYEQYF.

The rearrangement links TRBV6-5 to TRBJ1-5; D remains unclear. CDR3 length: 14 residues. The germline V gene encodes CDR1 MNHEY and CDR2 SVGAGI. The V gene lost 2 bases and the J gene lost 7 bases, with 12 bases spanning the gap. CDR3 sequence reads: CASSYGPGSQPQHF. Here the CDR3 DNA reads TGTGCCAGCAGTTACGGGCCCGGGTCCCAGCCCCAGCATTTT.

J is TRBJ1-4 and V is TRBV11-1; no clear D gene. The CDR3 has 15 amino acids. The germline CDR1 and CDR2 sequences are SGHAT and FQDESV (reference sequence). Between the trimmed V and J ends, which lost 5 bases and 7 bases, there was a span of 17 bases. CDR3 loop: CASSRLYEETEKLFF. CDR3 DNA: TGTGCCAGCAGCCGGCTGTACGAAGAGACTGAAAAACTGTTTTTT.

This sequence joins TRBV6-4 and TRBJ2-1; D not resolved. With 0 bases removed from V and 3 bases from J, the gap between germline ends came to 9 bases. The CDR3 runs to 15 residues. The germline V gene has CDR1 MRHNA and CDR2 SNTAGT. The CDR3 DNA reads TGTGCCAGCAGTGACTCGAGTACCCTCTACAATGAGCAGTTCTTC. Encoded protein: CASSDSSTLYNEQFF.

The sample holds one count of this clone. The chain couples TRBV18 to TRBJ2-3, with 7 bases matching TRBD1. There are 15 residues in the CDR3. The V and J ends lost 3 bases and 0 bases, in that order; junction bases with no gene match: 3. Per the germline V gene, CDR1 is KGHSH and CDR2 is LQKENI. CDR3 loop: CASSPDRLSTDTQYF. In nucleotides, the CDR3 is TGTGCCAGCTCACCGGACAGGCTCAGCACAGATACGCAGTATTTT.

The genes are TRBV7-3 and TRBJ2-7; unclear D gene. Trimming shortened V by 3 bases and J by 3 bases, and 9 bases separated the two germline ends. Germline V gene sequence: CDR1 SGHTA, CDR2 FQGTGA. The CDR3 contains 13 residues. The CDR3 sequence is CASSLWSGYEQYF. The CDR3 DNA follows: TGTGCCAGCAGCTTGTGGTCAGGCTACGAGCAGTACTTC.

The CDR3 reads CASSVGRNSNQPQHF. In DNA form, the CDR3 reads TGTGCCAGCAGCGTAGGACGGAATAGCAATCAGCCCCAGCATTTT. The chain couples TRBV9 to TRBJ1-5; no definite D call. Germline V gene lookup returns CDR1 SGDLS and CDR2 YYNGEE. V was trimmed by 0 bases and J by 0 bases, leaving 7 bases between them. The CDR3 is 15 residues long. Using reference TRBV9 and TRBJ1-5 for the parts outside the CDR3, the full variable domain is DSGVTQTPKHLITATGQRVTLRCSPRSGDLSVYWYQQSLDQGLQFLIQYYNGEERAKGNILERFSAQQFPDLHSELNLSSLELGDSALYFCASSVGRNSNQPQHFGDGTRLSIL.

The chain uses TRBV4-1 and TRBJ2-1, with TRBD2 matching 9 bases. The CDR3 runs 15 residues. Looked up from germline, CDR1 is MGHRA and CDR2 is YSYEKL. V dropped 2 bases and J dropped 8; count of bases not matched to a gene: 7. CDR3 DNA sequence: TGCGCCAGCAGCCAACTAGCGGGAAATGAGGATGAGCAGTTCTTC. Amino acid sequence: CASSQLAGNEDEQFF.

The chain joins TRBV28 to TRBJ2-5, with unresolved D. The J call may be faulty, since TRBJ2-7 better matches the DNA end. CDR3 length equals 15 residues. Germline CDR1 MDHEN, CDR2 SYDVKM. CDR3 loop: CASPPLEGPAYEQYF. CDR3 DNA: TGTGCCTCCCCTCCCCTGGAAGGCCCAGCATACGAGCAGTACTTC.